This T cell receptor beta chain derives from a study of cytomegalovirus exposure and HLA in healthy donors. Here immunoSEQ multiplex PCR was the method, and the copy in TCRdb shows in-frame clones only, minus some. The data show some 170,000 clones, more than 75% seen once. The origin of this receptor is a man in his late teens or twenties in good health and CMV-seropositive. Input material: PBMCs.

In DNA, the CDR3 is TGTGCCAGCTCACCACAAGGGGGCTCGGAGACCCAGTACTTC. Its translation is CASSPQGGSETQYF. The chain combines TRBV18 with TRBJ2-5, with 7 bases that match TRBD1. CDR3 size: 14 residues. V trimming: 1 base; J trimming: 5 bases; junction bases outside the gene matches: 4. Germline CDR1 is KGHSH and CDR2 is LQKENI.